A selection of T cell receptor beta chains follows, all from one sample in a study of CD8+ T cells in alopecia areata. Produced via immunoSEQ multiplex PCR; TCRdb's table is partial and in-frame only. The top ten hold around 1.6% of the sample, which has about 200,000 clones, more than 45% seen once. Here the sequenced sample was CD4+ T cells sorted from blood, taken at week 4, from a patient treated with tofacitinib. These receptors were obtained from a human donor with alopecia areata. Each CDR3 is given with its conserved first and last residue. The order of the fields is clone size, D gene, V gene, J gene, CDR3 protein, CDR3 DNA. A D gene is named only where the DNA matches it firmly. Clone sizes are given selectively: once, few, many, or a class where the clone is expanded.

>NA|NA|TRBV5-1|TRBJ1-4
CASRTGTYNEKLFF
TGCGCCAGCAGAACCGGGACATATAATGAAAAACTGTTTTTT
>NA|NA|TRBV20-1|TRBJ2-1
CSASNRNEQFF
TGCAGTGCTAGTAACAGAAATGAGCAGTTCTTC
>few|NA|TRBV6-1|TRBJ1-5
CASTVGAGNQPQHF
TGTGCCAGCACAGTAGGGGCGGGGAATCAGCCCCAGCATTTT
>few|NA|TRBV30|TRBJ2-1
CAADLQTSNEQFF
TGTGCCGCCGACCTTCAAACTAGCAATGAGCAGTTCTTC
>NA|TRBD1|TRBV4-2|TRBJ1-1
CASSQERVTGVTEAFF
TGTGCCAGCAGCCAAGAAAGGGTGACAGGGGTGACTGAAGCTTTCTTT
>once|NA|TRBV4-3|TRBJ2-3
CASSLGRGGHTQYF
TGCGCCAGCAGCCTTGGGCGGGGAGGACATACGCAGTATTTT
>NA|NA|TRBV4-2|TRBJ2-3
CASSQSRSEGDTQYF
TGTGCCAGCAGCCAAAGTCGGTCGGAAGGGGATACGCAGTATTTT
>NA|TRBD2|TRBV7-2|TRBJ2-5
CASSQRQWTSRETQYF
TGTGCCAGCAGCCAACGCCAGTGGACTAGCCGTGAGACCCAGTACTTC
>medium-sized|TRBD1|TRBV9|TRBJ1-4
CASSATGTNEKLFF
TGTGCCAGCAGCGCGACAGGGACTAATGAAAAACTGTTTTTT
>few|NA|TRBV5-1|TRBJ2-5
CASRDQETQYF
TGCGCCAGCAGGGACCAAGAGACCCAGTACTTC
>NA|NA|TRBV14|TRBJ1-2
CASSQKPASGYTF
TGTGCCAGCAGCCAAAAACCGGCGTCTGGCTACACCTTC
>NA|TRBD2|TRBV29-1|TRBJ2-7
CSVGDGRSHEQYF
TGCAGCGTCGGGGACGGGAGGTCCCACGAGCAGTACTTC
>NA|TRBD2|TRBV4-3|TRBJ2-3
CASSPGTSGATDTQYF
TGCGCCAGCAGCCCAGGGACTAGCGGGGCCACAGATACGCAGTATTTT
>few|NA|TRBV5-1|TRBJ2-6
CASSLGTGTGANVLTF
TGCGCCAGCAGCTTGGGAACAGGGACTGGGGCCAACGTCCTGACTTTC